This TCR beta chain came from a study of OX40 agonist ivuxolimab in advanced cancers. On the study more broadly: Treatment received earlier with anti-PD-1, anti-PD-L1 or anti-CTLA-4 agents was allowed, and 40% had some. General observations from the study: Circulating CD4+ and CD8+ T cells showed clonal expansion by week 6 at 0.1 to 3.0 mg/kg.

About this clone itself: Its antigen remains unknown.

The CDR3 is 13 residues long. The V gene end was trimmed by 4 bases and the J gene end by 9 bases; junction bases not matched to a gene: 5. Germline-derived CDR1 and CDR2 are SGHDN and FVKESK. TCRdb's table, derived via immunoSEQ multiplex PCR, lists solely in-frame clones and lacks some. The sample carries some 130,000 clones, over 75% recorded once. The receptor comes from an adult with an advanced solid tumor such as melanoma, head and neck, liver or kidney cancer. The V gene is TRBV14, the J gene TRBJ2-1, with 8 positions matching TRBD2. The specimen was CD4+ or CD8+ T cells sorted from blood, collected in a trial of the OX40 agonist ivuxolimab. The chain's CDR3 is CASSRRTSTEQFF. CDR3 DNA sequence: TGTGCCAGCAGCCGCAGGACTAGCACTGAGCAGTTCTTC.